The next 29 T cell receptor beta chains were all read from a single sample in a study of T-cell memory formation after mild COVID-19 (dated by TCRdb to the early 2020s). The receptor library was made with 5' RACE. The sequencer listed for this sample is Illumina NovaSeq 6000. TCRdb applied fastp at Q25 and MiXCR to the public reads, then kept only in-frame beta chains. Identical CDR3 proteins give one entry, which carries the most common genes and DNA. Recorded for this sample are approximately 580,000 distinct CDR3 sequences; roughly 21% of them occurred a single time. Of the sample, roughly an eighth is held by the ten largest clones. Sequenced input: PBMCs or a T cell subset sorted from them (not recorded which). These TCRs come from an adult woman who had mild COVID-19 (a few samples of this study predate the infection). The sample titles of this study are shuffled in the database, so cell type and time point are left out; the donor was told from shared clones.

The chain links TRBV10-3 to TRBJ1-5; D remains ambiguous. V was cut by 1 base and J by 0 bases, with 4 bases left in between. The CDR3 consists of 14 residues. CDR1 ENHRY and CDR2 SYGVKD come from the germline V gene. CDR3 protein: CAISEWNSNQPQHF. The CDR3 coding sequence is TGTGCCATCAGTGAGTGGAATAGCAATCAGCCCCAGCATTTT.

This clonotype was seen a few times. This chain uses TRBV24-1 with TRBJ2-1; either TRBD1 or TRBD2 may supply D (6 bases each). The germline CDR1 and CDR2 sequences are KGHDR and SFDVKD. V was clipped by 5 bases and J by 8 bases, with 30 bases between them. The CDR3 runs to 19 residues. The CDR3: CATSVPVGGGGLGSDEQFF. The CDR3 bases are TGTGCCACCAGTGTCCCGGTCGGGGGTGGGGGCCTTGGGAGCGATGAGCAGTTCTTC.

The V gene is TRBV5-1, the J gene TRBJ1-2; TRBD1 matches 9 bases. CDR1 SGHRS and CDR2 YFSETQ come from the germline V gene. The CDR3 length is 15 residues. V dropped 4 bases and J dropped 11; count of bases not matched to a gene: 15. The DNA of the CDR3 is TGCGCCAGCAGCATTGGGACAGGGCCTACTATGGGGTACACCTTC. Its protein is CASSIGTGPTMGYTF.

This clonotype has only a few counts. J is TRBJ1-1 and V is TRBV29-1, with D perhaps matching TRBD1 (6 bases). V was shortened by 7 bases and J by 4 bases, with 16 bases between the two germline ends. Germline V lookup: CDR1 SQVTM, CDR2 ANQGSEA. CDR3 size: 13 residues. Here the CDR3 reads CSAQDSLATEAFF. CDR3 nucleotide sequence: TGCAGCGCCCAGGACAGTCTGGCCACTGAAGCTTTCTTT.

CDR3: CAGRWTLSGNTIYF. The CDR3 DNA reads TGTGCCGGACGATGGACCCTCTCTGGAAACACCATATATTTT. V gene TRBV12-3 or TRBV12-4 combines with J gene TRBJ1-3; D ambiguous. Trimming cost V 11 bases and J 0 bases, with 14 bases left between them. This CDR3 has 14 amino acids.

V is TRBV3-1 and J is TRBJ2-1; 8 positions match TRBD2. Germline CDR1 is LGHDT and CDR2 is YNNKEL (reference sequence). J lost 4 bases, V lost 5 bases, and 16 bases had no gene match. The CDR3 contains 18 residues. The CDR3 spells CASSSSQGSAGAYNEQFF. CDR3 DNA sequence: TGTGCCAGCAGCTCGAGCCAAGGGTCAGCGGGGGCGTACAATGAGCAGTTCTTC.

The chain joins TRBV10-3 to TRBJ2-2; tentatively, D is TRBD2 (6 bases). The CDR3 covers 18 residues. The V gene lost 6 bases and the J gene lost 2 bases, with 22 bases spanning the gap. Germline CDR1 and CDR2: ENHRY and SYGVKD. The CDR3 region has the DNA TGTGCCATCAGGGACTATGGGGGACCTATCCAAAACACCGGGGAGCTGTTTTTT. Encoded protein: CAIRDYGGPIQNTGELFF.

The sample holds a few counts of this clonotype. The chain links TRBV4-2 to TRBJ2-3; D may correspond to TRBD1 or TRBD2 (5 bases each). The CDR3 has 16 amino acids. Germline CDR1 LGHNA, CDR2 YNFKEQ. V shed 0 bases and J shed 5 bases, with 15 bases lying between them. This CDR3 is CASSQDPGARRDTQYF. DNA for the CDR3: TGTGCCAGCAGCCAAGATCCCGGGGCCCGGCGAGATACGCAGTATTTT.

In its sample, this clonotype was seen a few times. The V call is TRBV5-1, the J call TRBJ2-1; no firm D call. The CDR3 extends over 16 amino acids. Germline V gives CDR1 SGHRS, CDR2 YFSETQ. Trimming took 4 bases from V and 4 from J, leaving 18 bases between them. CDR3 bases: TGCGCCAGCAGCCCCGACCCCATGGGCGGATACAATGAGCAGTTCTTC. Protein sequence: CASSPDPMGGYNEQFF.

This clonotype was observed a handful of times. The rearrangement joins TRBV20-1 to TRBJ1-1; D might be TRBD1 (5 bases). V shed 4 bases and J shed 1 base, with 10 bases lying between them. The CDR3 runs 13 residues. In germline, CDR1 is DFQATT, CDR2 SNEGSKA (reference sequence). Here the CDR3 reads CSATDSPNTEAFF. CDR3 DNA: TGCAGTGCTACCGACAGCCCGAACACTGAAGCTTTCTTT.

The chain couples TRBV12-3 or TRBV12-4 to TRBJ2-3; D could derive from TRBD1 or TRBD2 (6 bases each). V was cut by 6 bases and J by 2 bases, with 9 bases left in between. The CDR3 is made up of 13 amino acids. The CDR3 is CASSGGHTDTQYF. In DNA, the CDR3 is TGTGCCAGCAGCGGGGGACACACAGATACGCAGTATTTT.

This clonotype was detected a few times. The rearrangement uses TRBV12-3 or TRBV12-4 and TRBJ1-2; the D gene is possibly TRBD1 (6 bases). Trimming removed 4 bases at V and 4 bases at J, with 16 bases between. This CDR3 contains 15 residues. CDR3 in DNA: TGTGCCAGCAGTTACCCCGGGGGAGGGGGCTATGGCTACACCTTC. It encodes CASSYPGGGGYGYTF.

The rearrangement links TRBV15 to TRBJ2-5; 7 bases fit TRBD1. The CDR3 extends over 16 amino acids. Trimming removed 1 base from V and 5 bases from J; junction bases left unmatched: 10. CDR1 and CDR2 from the germline V gene are LNHNV and YYDKDF (reference sequence). The CDR3, as DNA: TGTGCCACCAGCAGAGGTGGTGGGAACAGGGGCGAGACCCAGTACTTC. Encoded protein: CATSRGGGNRGETQYF.

The chain uses TRBV2 and TRBJ2-7; 10 bases align to TRBD1. Germline V gene sequence: CDR1 SNHLY, CDR2 FYNNEI. V lost 5 bases to trimming and J lost 7 bases; unmatched junction nucleotides: 11. This CDR3 has 15 amino acids. This CDR3 reads CASSLYLGQGYEQYF. The CDR3 coding sequence is TGTGCCAGCAGTCTCTATCTGGGACAGGGGTATGAGCAGTACTTC.

The sample holds a few counts of this clonotype. The V and J genes are TRBV24-1 and TRBJ1-2; D call uncertain. The germline V gene has CDR1 KGHDR and CDR2 SFDVKD. The V end was cut by 1 base, the J end by 3 bases, with 8 bases between. The CDR3 loop spans 14 amino acids. The CDR3 DNA follows: TGTGCCACCAGTGATTTCCCGATTGACTATGGCTACACCTTC. Protein product: CATSDFPIDYGYTF.

This sequence joins TRBV12-3 or TRBV12-4 and TRBJ2-1; 8 positions agree with TRBD2. This CDR3 region has 15 residues. Losses at the gene ends were 5 bases for V and 7 bases for J; bases not matched to a gene: 10. The CDR3 DNA reads TGTGCCAGCAGTCTGGGCCCGGGGGGGCTTAATGAGCAGTTCTTC. Amino acids: CASSLGPGGLNEQFF.

This clonotype was counted between two and nine times. The chain uses TRBV5-1 and TRBJ2-1; D is uncertain. Trimming pared 0 bases from V and 16 bases from J, leaving 20 bases between. The germline V gene encodes CDR1 SGHRS and CDR2 YFSETQ. The length of the CDR3 is 14 residues. The CDR3 loop reads CASSLEVLSLLPFF. The CDR3 region has the DNA TGCGCCAGCAGCTTGGAGGTGTTAAGCCTACTTCCCTTCTTC.

This clonotype turned up a few times. The chain joins TRBV18 to TRBJ2-5, with D perhaps TRBD1 (6 bases). This CDR3 has 15 amino acids. The germline gives CDR1 KGHSH, CDR2 LQKENI. V gave up 1 base and J gave up 2 bases, with 11 bases separating them. The CDR3 is CASSPRMQGQETQYF. Written as DNA, the CDR3 is TGTGCCAGCTCACCACGTATGCAGGGGCAAGAGACCCAGTACTTC.

The chain uses TRBV4-3 and TRBJ2-3; D may correspond to TRBD1 or TRBD2 (5 bases each). V was trimmed by 0 bases and J by 3 bases, leaving 10 bases between them. The CDR3 is made up of 15 amino acids. Per germline, CDR1 LGHNA and CDR2 YSLEER. This chain's CDR3 is CASSQEGTATDTQYF. CDR3 sequence (DNA): TGCGCCAGCAGCCAAGAGGGGACGGCGACAGATACGCAGTATTTT.

The table lists this clonotype with many counts. V gene TRBV6-6 combines with J gene TRBJ1-3, with a tentative D call TRBD1 (5 bases). CDR1 is MNHNY and CDR2 is SVGAGI in the germline V gene (reference sequence). V was cut by 6 bases and J by 11 bases, with 8 bases left in between. The CDR3 has 10 amino acids. This CDR3 reads CASSDRSIYF. CDR3 DNA: TGTGCCAGCAGCGACAGATCCATATATTTT.

This chain uses TRBV5-1 with TRBJ2-3; possible D gene TRBD2, 5 bases. The CDR3 contains 15 residues. Germline V gene data show CDR1 as SGHRS and CDR2 as YFSETQ. Trimming removed 0 bases at V and 2 bases at J, with 10 bases between. CDR3: CASSLAGMNTDTQYF. CDR3 sequence (DNA): TGCGCCAGCAGCTTGGCCGGGATGAACACAGATACGCAGTATTTT.

The V gene is TRBV5-1, the J gene TRBJ2-1, with TRBD1 matching 9 bases. There are 14 residues in the CDR3. Germline V gives CDR1 SGHRS, CDR2 YFSETQ. Unmatched junction bases numbered 7, after V lost 6 bases and J lost 6 bases. CDR3 DNA sequence: TGCGCCAGCACCGGCGGACAGGGGAGCAATGAGCAGTTCTTC. Encoded protein: CASTGGQGSNEQFF. The variable domain in full, with the rest retrieved from reference TRBV5-1 and TRBJ2-1, is KAGVTQTPRYLIKTRGQQVTLSCSPISGHRSVSWYQQTPGQGLQFLFEYFSETQRNKGNFPGRFSGRQFSNSRSEMNVSTLELGDSALYLCASTGGQGSNEQFFGPGTRLTVL.

The chain recombines TRBV29-1 with TRBJ1-2; D is undetermined. V was clipped by 6 bases and J by 4 bases, with 12 bases between them. CDR1 SQVTM and CDR2 ANQGSEA come from the germline V gene. The CDR3 consists of 12 residues. CDR3 loop: CSVAGRTYGYTF. The CDR3 region has the DNA TGCAGCGTCGCCGGACGTACCTATGGCTACACCTTC.

Only a few counts were recorded for this clonotype. The chain combines TRBV4-1 with TRBJ2-7; D unclear. CDR3 length: 14 residues. V shed 1 base and J shed 1 base, with 8 bases lying between them. Germline CDR1 and CDR2: MGHRA and YSYEKL. The CDR3 sequence is CASSQGIGSYEQYF. CDR3 DNA sequence: TGCGCCAGCAGCCAAGGGATTGGGTCCTACGAGCAGTACTTC.

Only a few counts were recorded for this clonotype. This chain uses TRBV12-3 or TRBV12-4 with TRBJ2-3; 8 bases match TRBD2. This CDR3 is 14 amino acids long. V was clipped by 11 bases and J by 0 bases; unmatched bases: 7. CDR3 protein: CASILAGSTDTQYF. DNA of the CDR3: TGTGCCTCCATATTAGCGGGGAGCACAGATACGCAGTATTTT.

This chain connects TRBV28 to TRBJ2-3; 9 nucleotides line up with TRBD2. There are 14 residues in the CDR3. The trim removed 5 bases at V and 4 bases at J, leaving 4 bases unmatched. Germline values: CDR1 MDHEN, CDR2 SYDVKM. The CDR3 DNA is TGTGCCAGCAGTAATGCGGGAGGGCCAGATACGCAGTATTTT. Its translation is CASSNAGGPDTQYF.

The J gene is TRBJ2-5, the V gene TRBV7-8; 9 nucleotides line up with TRBD2. The CDR3 contains 18 residues. Germline V lookup: CDR1 SGHVS, CDR2 FQNEAQ. The V and J ends lost 1 base and 5 bases, in that order; junction bases with no gene match: 14. The chain's CDR3 is CASSLGSGTSIGPETQYF. CDR3 nucleotide sequence: TGTGCCAGCAGCTTAGGATCCGGGACTAGCATCGGGCCTGAGACCCAGTACTTC.

The sample holds a few counts of this clonotype. The V call is TRBV5-5, the J call TRBJ2-1; 7 nucleotides match TRBD1. J was trimmed by 1 base and V by 1 base; bases with no gene match: 8. The germline V gene has CDR1 SGHKS and CDR2 YYEKEE (reference sequence). The CDR3 extends over 17 amino acids. CDR3 region: CASSLRGQMISYNEQFF. The CDR3 coding sequence is TGTGCCAGCAGCTTGAGGGGACAGATGATTTCCTACAATGAGCAGTTCTTC.

This clonotype was counted between two and nine times. V usage is TRBV3-1 and J usage is TRBJ2-5; D unclear. Germline CDR1 and CDR2: LGHDT and YNNKEL (reference sequence). This CDR3 contains 12 residues. V lost 2 bases and J lost 3, with 4 bases in between. In DNA, the CDR3 is TGTGCCAGCAGCCAATGGGAAGAGACCCAGTACTTC. It codes for CASSQWEETQYF.